The rows below give T cell receptor beta chains drawn from one sample of a study of cytomegalovirus exposure and HLA in healthy donors. The assay was immunoSEQ multiplex PCR, and TCRdb's table has in-frame clones only and misses some. The data hold 100,000 to 150,000 clones, with 15% to 20% observed a single time. Sequenced sample: PBMCs. The source is a female donor in good health and CMV-seropositive. Each CDR3 is given with its conserved first and last residue. A D gene is named only where the DNA matches it firmly. Not all rows give a size; the values are once, few, many and, for expanded clones, a class.

abundance	d_gene	j_gene	v_gene	CDR3aa	CDR3nt
.	TRBD1	TRBJ2-3	TRBV5-1	CASSAGTGTADTQYF	TGCGCCAGCAGCGCCGGGACAGGGACCGCAGATACGCAGTATTTT
.	TRBD1	TRBJ2-5	TRBV4-2	CASSQGPGQGGETQYF	TGTGCCAGCAGCCAAGGACCGGGACAGGGAGGAGAGACCCAGTACTTC
.	.	TRBJ1-4	TRBV28	CASSVITGHEKLFF	TGTGCCAGCAGTGTAATTACAGGGCATGAAAAACTGTTTTTT
.	TRBD2	TRBJ2-1	TRBV5-1	CASSLTSGSANEQFF	TGCGCCAGCAGCCTGACTAGCGGGAGCGCTAATGAGCAGTTCTTC
once	TRBD2	TRBJ2-7	TRBV6-4	CASKLTSGAYEQYF	TGTGCCAGCAAACTAACTAGCGGAGCCTACGAGCAGTACTTC
few	.	TRBJ1-1	TRBV20-1	CSARDIRWRF	TGCAGTGCTAGAGATATCAGGTGGCGATTT
few	TRBD1	TRBJ2-1	TRBV4-1	CASSPRDRGYNEQFF	TGCGCCAGCAGCCCCCGGGACAGGGGGTATAATGAGCAGTTCTTC
once	TRBD1	TRBJ1-5	TRBV28	CASSPYADRVWGYSNQPQHF	TGTGCCAGCAGTCCATACGCCGACAGGGTGTGGGGGTATAGCAATCAGCCCCAGCATTTT
.	.	TRBJ1-1	TRBV28	CASSSQGRGNTEAFF	TGTGCCAGCAGTAGCCAAGGCAGGGGGAACACTGAAGCTTTCTTT
.	.	TRBJ1-5	TRBV19	CASSGREGINQPQHF	TGTGCCAGTAGTGGGAGGGAGGGCATCAATCAGCCCCAGCATTTT
few	.	TRBJ1-2	TRBV2	CASRSTGFVYGYTF	TGTGCCAGCAGATCGACAGGCTTTGTCTATGGCTACACCTTC
few	TRBD2	TRBJ2-7	TRBV28	CASSWRGSSYEQYF	TGTGCCAGCAGTTGGCGGGGGAGCTCCTACGAGCAGTACTTC
.	TRBD2	TRBJ2-1	TRBV30	CAWSNGRLDEQFF	TGTGCCTGGTCGAACGGGAGGTTAGATGAGCAGTTCTTC
few	.	TRBJ2-2	TRBV5-1	CASSLLMHAGELFF	TGCGCCAGCAGCTTACTTATGCACGCCGGGGAGCTGTTTTTT
.	.	TRBJ1-1	TRBV4-3	CASSKDRNTEAFF	TGCGCCAGCAGCAAAGACAGGAACACTGAAGCTTTCTTT
.	.	TRBJ2-2	TRBV15	CATSSPNVADANTGELFF	TGTGCCACCAGCAGCCCGAACGTAGCGGATGCGAACACCGGGGAGCTGTTTTTT
few	TRBD1	TRBJ2-7	TRBV11-3	CASSRGQGSYEQYF	TGTGCCAGCAGTAGGGGACAGGGATCCTACGAGCAGTACTTC
.	.	TRBJ2-7	TRBV10-1	CASSETGSHEQYF	TGCGCCAGCAGTGAGACAGGGTCTCACGAGCAGTACTTC
.	TRBD2	TRBJ2-7	TRBV11-2	CASSLASGSSYEQYF	TGTGCCAGCAGCTTGGCTAGCGGATCCTCCTACGAGCAGTACTTC
.	.	TRBJ1-1	TRBV6-5	CASSYTGGTEAFF	TGTGCCAGCAGTTATACTGGAGGCACTGAAGCTTTCTTT
many	TRBD1	TRBJ1-2	TRBV5-1	CASSPRQGLGYTF	TGCGCCAGCAGCCCCCGACAGGGCCTGGGCTACACCTTC
.	TRBD1	TRBJ2-7	TRBV28	CASSLGTGGQSSYEQYF	TGTGCCAGCAGTTTAGGGACAGGGGGCCAAAGCTCCTACGAGCAGTACTTC
few	.	TRBJ1-1	TRBV5-1	CASSFIGASTEAFF	TGCGCCAGCAGCTTTATAGGGGCTAGCACTGAAGCTTTCTTT
few	TRBD1	TRBJ1-5	TRBV6-5	CASRSGQGQTQPQHF	TGTGCCAGCAGGTCGGGACAGGGCCAGACTCAGCCCCAGCATTTT
.	.	TRBJ2-2	TRBV6-5	CASSLRVGNTGELFF	TGTGCCAGCAGTTTAAGAGTCGGGAACACCGGGGAGCTGTTTTTT
.	.	TRBJ2-5	TRBV6-5	CASSVNLASRETQYF	TGTGCCAGCAGCGTTAACTTAGCCTCCCGGGAGACCCAGTACTTC
.	.	TRBJ1-2	TRBV29-1	CSVDPTGLYGYTF	TGCAGCGTCGACCCTACAGGGCTCTATGGCTACACCTTC
.	.	TRBJ2-5	TRBV2	CASSEGAGQQETQYF	TGTGCCAGCAGTGAAGGTGCAGGGCAACAAGAGACCCAGTACTTC
.	.	TRBJ1-5	TRBV28	CASSRGGNQPQHF	TGTGCCAGCAGTCGCGGAGGCAATCAGCCCCAGCATTTT
.	TRBD1	TRBJ1-5	TRBV6-6	CASWGRGNQPQHF	TGTGCCAGCTGGGGCAGGGGGAATCAGCCCCAGCATTTT
few	TRBD1	TRBJ1-5	TRBV5-1	CASSVTGDSNQPQHF	TGCGCCAGCAGCGTGACAGGGGACAGCAATCAGCCCCAGCATTTT
few	.	TRBJ1-2	TRBV5-4	CASSLAEGGDYGYTF	TGTGCCAGCAGCTTGGCGGAAGGGGGGGACTATGGCTACACCTTC
few	TRBD2	TRBJ2-6	TRBV4-1	CASSQVTGGLSSGANVLTF	TGCGCCAGCAGCCAAGTGACGGGGGGACTGAGCTCTGGGGCCAACGTCCTGACTTTC
few	.	TRBJ1-2	TRBV25-1	CASSGVRGPNYGYTF	TGTGCCAGCAGTGGGGTGCGAGGCCCAAACTATGGCTACACCTTC
few	TRBD2	TRBJ2-5	TRBV5-6	CASSSGLVDETQYF	TGTGCCAGCAGCTCCGGACTAGTGGATGAGACCCAGTACTTC
few	.	TRBJ1-2	TRBV7-2	CASSWMENYGYTF	TGTGCCAGCAGCTGGATGGAGAACTATGGCTACACCTTC
few	TRBD2	TRBJ2-1	TRBV4-1	CASSHPGRLADNEQFF	TGCGCCAGCAGCCATCCCGGTAGACTAGCGGACAATGAGCAGTTCTTC
.	.	TRBJ2-2	TRBV28	CASRGNRDYGTGELFF	TGTGCCAGCAGGGGTAACAGGGATTACGGGACCGGGGAGCTGTTTTTT
few	TRBD1	TRBJ1-1	TRBV28	CASSLTGVTEAFF	TGTGCCAGCAGTCTAACAGGGGTCACTGAAGCTTTCTTT
few	.	TRBJ1-1	TRBV19	CASRLRVALTEAFF	TGTGCCAGCCGCCTCAGGGTTGCGCTCACTGAAGCTTTCTTT
.	.	TRBJ1-4	TRBV19	CASSIQGRFSEKLFF	TGTGCCAGTAGTATCCAGGGTCGGTTCTCTGAAAAACTGTTTTTT
.	.	TRBJ1-2	TRBV28	CASSLTGYGYGYTF	TGTGCCAGCAGCCTAACAGGGTATGGCTATGGCTACACCTTC
few	.	TRBJ1-4	TRBV30	CAWSGDTTTNEKLFF	TGTGCCTGGAGCGGGGACACAACAACTAATGAAAAACTGTTTTTT
.	TRBD2	TRBJ2-5	TRBV11-1	CASSPSSGRRQETQYF	TGTGCCAGCAGCCCGTCTAGCGGGAGGCGCCAAGAGACCCAGTACTTC
.	TRBD2	TRBJ2-3	TRBV5-4	CASSGRLRGDRTDTQYF	TGTGCCAGCAGCGGGCGATTGCGGGGGGACCGAACAGATACGCAGTATTTT
.	.	TRBJ1-6	TRBV7-2	CASSLGQATDSPLHF	TGTGCCAGCAGCTTAGGACAGGCCACGGATTCACCCCTCCACTTT
.	.	TRBJ2-7	TRBV7-2	CASSLTQDEQYF	TGTGCCAGCAGCTTAACTCAAGACGAGCAGTACTTC
few	TRBD1	TRBJ1-2	TRBV6-6	CASIPGQVYGYTF	TGTGCCAGCATTCCGGGACAGGTCTATGGCTACACCTTC
.	.	TRBJ2-2	TRBV10-3	CAISEPRQSYSTGELFF	TGTGCCATCAGTGAGCCGCGACAGAGCTACTCTACCGGGGAGCTGTTTTTT
few	.	TRBJ2-3	TRBV30	CAWSPSDTQYF	TGTGCCTGGAGTCCTTCAGATACGCAGTATTTT
few	.	TRBJ2-3	TRBV30	CAWSVRGIGAGITDTQYF	TGTGCCTGGAGTGTACGAGGAATCGGCGCGGGAATCACAGATACGCAGTATTTT
.	.	TRBJ2-7	TRBV5-4	CASSLLGSTGEQYF	TGTGCCAGCAGCTTGCTGGGGAGTACTGGCGAGCAGTACTTC
few	.	TRBJ2-3	TRBV6-1	CASSEWTVYYTDTQYF	TGTGCCAGCAGTGAATGGACAGTTTACTACACAGATACGCAGTATTTT
.	TRBD1	TRBJ1-2	TRBV2	CASSSGTGGYGYTF	TGTGCCAGCAGTTCCGGGACAGGGGGCTATGGCTACACCTTC
few	TRBD1	TRBJ1-4	TRBV5-1	CASSKTPGQYNEKLFF	TGCGCCAGCAGCAAGACACCGGGACAGTATAATGAAAAACTGTTTTTT
few	TRBD2	TRBJ2-7	TRBV25-1	CASTPAGGLGVQYF	TGTGCCAGCACCCCAGCGGGGGGGCTGGGGGTGCAGTACTTC
few	.	TRBJ2-7	TRBV5-6	CASSLLRQGNFEQYF	TGTGCCAGCAGCTTGCTTCGGCAGGGGAATTTTGAGCAGTACTTC
few	TRBD1	TRBJ2-3	TRBV15	CATSRGRQGGSSGTQYF	TGTGCCACCAGCAGAGGAAGACAGGGTGGAAGCTCAGGTACGCAGTATTTT
few	.	TRBJ2-4	TRBV6-1	CASSESRGNIQYF	TGTGCCAGCAGTGAATCCAGGGGTAACATTCAGTACTTC